A selection of T cell receptor beta chains follows, all from one sample in a study of PD-L1 blockade in urothelial cancer. Here immunoSEQ multiplex PCR was the method, and the copy in TCRdb shows in-frame clones only, minus some. In the table there are about 17,000 clones, around 91% of which are singletons. Sequencing was performed on PBMCs, taken around atezolizumab (anti-PD-L1) treatment. The receptors shown here come from a man between 65 and 85 years old with urothelial cancer. Both conserved end residues are part of each CDR3. A D gene is named only where the DNA matches it firmly. Clone size is given for some rows only: seen once, a few or many times, or a class if the clone is expanded.

DNA: TGTGCCAGCAGCTTAGAGGGAACAGTTCATCAGCCCCAGCATTTT; CDR3: CASSLEGTVHQPQHF; J: TRBJ1-5; D: -; V: TRBV5-8; size: -
DNA: TGTGCCAGCAGCGGAAGCAGGGTTGTAGCTTTCTTT; CDR3: CASSGSRVVAFF; J: TRBJ1-1; D: -; V: TRBV11-2; size: -
DNA: TGTGCCAGCAGTTTTGCTAGAAATCAGCCCCAGCATTTT; CDR3: CASSFARNQPQHF; J: TRBJ1-5; D: -; V: TRBV27; size: once
DNA: TGTGCCAGCAGCGTAGGTTTAGGGGGCGGGACTGAAGCTTTCTTT; CDR3: CASSVGLGGGTEAFF; J: TRBJ1-1; D: TRBD1; V: TRBV9; size: -
DNA: TGTGCCAGCTCACCCCGACAGGGGACCTCGGGTAACCACGAGCAGTACTTC; CDR3: CASSPRQGTSGNHEQYF; J: TRBJ2-7; D: TRBD1; V: TRBV18; size: -
DNA: TGTGCCAGCAGTGTTGTAGGGGACGGGGAGCTGTTTTTT; CDR3: CASSVVGDGELFF; J: TRBJ2-2; D: -; V: TRBV2; size: -
DNA: TGTGCCAGCTCAGTACAGGGATTCGATAGCAATCAGCCCCAGCATTTT; CDR3: CASSVQGFDSNQPQHF; J: TRBJ1-5; D: -; V: TRBV18; size: -
DNA: TGTGCCAGCAGCTTAGGACTAGCGGTGGGCACAGATACGCAGTATTTT; CDR3: CASSLGLAVGTDTQYF; J: TRBJ2-3; D: TRBD2; V: TRBV7-9; size: -
DNA: TGTGCCAGTAGTATAGCTGGGACATACGGCTACACCTTC; CDR3: CASSIAGTYGYTF; J: TRBJ1-2; D: -; V: TRBV19; size: -
DNA: TGTGCCAGCAGTACGAGTTACCAAGAGACCCAGTACTTC; CDR3: CASSTSYQETQYF; J: TRBJ2-5; D: -; V: TRBV9; size: -
DNA: TGTGCCAGCAGTTTAAGGGGCTTCGGAAACACCATATATTTT; CDR3: CASSLRGFGNTIYF; J: TRBJ1-3; D: -; V: TRBV27; size: -
DNA: TGCAGCGTTGTACGACAGGGTTCCTACAATGAGCAGTTCTTC; CDR3: CSVVRQGSYNEQFF; J: TRBJ2-1; D: TRBD1; V: TRBV29-1; size: few
DNA: TGTGCCAGTAGTACCCAGGCTTATGGCTACACCTTC; CDR3: CASSTQAYGYTF; J: TRBJ1-2; D: -; V: TRBV19; size: few
DNA: TGCGCCAGCTCTACAGGGGGCTACGAGCAGTACTTC; CDR3: CASSTGGYEQYF; J: TRBJ2-7; D: TRBD1; V: TRBV10-1; size: -
DNA: TGTGCCAGTAGTCTGGGCCAGAGATACTATGGCTACACCTTC; CDR3: CASSLGQRYYGYTF; J: TRBJ1-2; D: -; V: TRBV19; size: -
DNA: TGTGCCAGCAGCTTGCGGGAAGGGTCAAACACCATATATTTT; CDR3: CASSLREGSNTIYF; J: TRBJ1-3; D: -; V: TRBV7-6; size: -
DNA: TGTGCCAGCAGCCCATATCACAGGGGCCTTACATACAATGAGCAGTTCTTC; CDR3: CASSPYHRGLTYNEQFF; J: TRBJ2-1; D: TRBD1; V: TRBV11-2; size: -
DNA: TGTGCCAGCAGTTCGCAGGGGGCTGAGGGCTACACCTTC; CDR3: CASSSQGAEGYTF; J: TRBJ1-2; D: TRBD1; V: TRBV27; size: -